This entry lists 20 T cell receptor beta chains sequenced from one sample in a study of T cells in localized non-small cell lung cancer. Sequencing used immunoSEQ multiplex PCR; TCRdb keeps in-frame clones, though not all of them. The table has fewer than 20,000 clones, 70% to 90% seen once. The specimen comprised peripheral blood, sampled before any cancer treatment. The receptors come from a male donor aged 60 or over with stage I lung adenocarcinoma.

The chain employs TRBV7-9 and TRBJ1-2, with TRBD1 matching 9 bases. Germline CDR1 is SEHNR and CDR2 is FQNEAQ (reference sequence). V lost 5 bases and J lost 7; bases outside the gene matches: 8. This CDR3 contains 14 residues. CDR3 amino acids: CASSEVGQGRGYTF. CDR3 coding DNA: TGTGCCAGCAGCGAGGTGGGACAGGGACGTGGCTACACCTTC.

The gene calls are TRBV7-9 and TRBJ2-1; TRBD2 might be the D (7 bases). The CDR3 is made up of 15 amino acids. V was cut by 4 bases and J by 2 bases, with 12 bases left in between. The germline CDR1 and CDR2 sequences are SEHNR and FQNEAQ (reference sequence). The DNA of the CDR3 is TGTGCCAGCAGCTCCGAGGGGGGGGCCTACAATGAGCAGTTCTTC. This translates into CASSSEGGAYNEQFF.

The CDR3 sequence: CASSLLRRLAGGQDTQYF. The CDR3 bases are TGTGCCAGCAGCTTACTCCGGAGGCTAGCGGGGGGGCAAGATACGCAGTATTTT. This sequence joins TRBV7-2 and TRBJ2-3, with TRBD2 matching over 12 bases. The germline V gene encodes CDR1 SGHTA and CDR2 FQGNSA. After removal of 2 bases from V and 5 bases from J, the junction contained 11 bases not matched to a gene. There are 18 residues in the CDR3.

The chain combines TRBV30 with TRBJ2-7; D perhaps matches TRBD1 (5 bases). V lost 0 bases and J lost 3, with 6 bases in between. This CDR3 comprises 12 residues. Germline V gene sequence: CDR1 GTSNPN, CDR2 SVGIG (reference sequence). CDR3 nucleotide sequence: TGTGCCTGGAGTGTTGACAGCTACGAGCAGTACTTC. Translated: CAWSVDSYEQYF.

The chain joins TRBV11-1 to TRBJ2-7, with D maybe TRBD2 (5 bases). V lost 5 bases to trimming and J lost 3 bases, with 11 bases between them. CDR3 length: 13 residues. In germline, CDR1 is SGHAT, CDR2 FQDESV (reference sequence). The CDR3 reads CASSTGEFYEQYF. The DNA of the CDR3 is TGTGCCAGCAGCACCGGGGAGTTCTACGAGCAGTACTTC.

This clone appeared a single time. This chain connects TRBV9 to TRBJ2-1; D remains ambiguous. The CDR3 is 14 residues long. Trimming left V 0 bases short and J 12 bases short, with 16 bases between. CDR1 is SGDLS, CDR2 YYNGEE, per germline. CDR3 DNA sequence: TGTGCCAGCAGCGTAGAAGGCACCCCTACGGGGCAGTTCTTC. Protein sequence: CASSVEGTPTGQFF.

The rearrangement joins TRBV5-1 to TRBJ2-1, with TRBD1 matching 8 bases. The CDR3 contains 15 residues. Trimming cost V 4 bases and J 7 bases; bases outside gene matches: 10. Looked up from germline, CDR1 is SGHRS and CDR2 is YFSETQ. CDR3 protein: CASSPPDRAANEQFF. CDR3 in DNA: TGCGCCAGCAGCCCCCCGGACAGGGCTGCGAATGAGCAGTTCTTC.

The chain has TRBV5-6 and TRBJ2-7; the match to TRBD2 covers 8 bases. The V gene's germline CDR1 is SGHDT and CDR2 YYEEEE. The junction had 8 bases not matched to a gene; V was cut back by 4 bases and J by 5 bases. The CDR3 sequence is 14 residues long. In DNA form, the CDR3 reads TGTGCCAGCAGCCGCGGGCGGGGGGCGGACGAGCAGTACTTC. Amino acids: CASSRGRGADEQYF.

The chain joins TRBV6-1 to TRBJ1-1; tentatively, D is TRBD1 (6 bases). V was trimmed by 7 bases and J by 2 bases, leaving 11 bases between them. The CDR3 length is 13 residues. Looked up from germline, CDR1 is MNHNS and CDR2 is SASEGT. CDR3 residues: CASNLDRNTEAFF. In DNA, the CDR3 is TGTGCCAGCAACCTGGACAGAAACACTGAAGCTTTCTTT.

This sequence joins TRBV5-1 and TRBJ1-5; D is possibly TRBD1 (5 bases). This CDR3 region has 15 residues. Between the trimmed V and J ends, which lost 4 bases and 2 bases, there was a span of 13 bases. Germline V gene data show CDR1 as SGHRS and CDR2 as YFSETQ. The CDR3 reads CASSPWGGGNQPQHF. The CDR3 DNA sequence: TGCGCCAGCAGCCCATGGGGAGGGGGCAATCAGCCCCAGCATTTT.

The rearrangement links TRBV6-5 to TRBJ1-5; D is unclear. V shed 0 bases and J shed 0 bases, with 6 bases lying between them. The germline CDR1 and CDR2 sequences are MNHEY and SVGAGI. The CDR3 covers 15 residues. For the CDR3, the DNA is TGTGCCAGCAGTTACTCAAAGTATAGCAATCAGCCCCAGCATTTT. This sequence encodes CASSYSKYSNQPQHF.

This clone showed up just a few times. The rearrangement joins TRBV6-5 to TRBJ1-6, with no clear D. CDR1 and CDR2 from the germline V gene are MNHEY and SVGAGI. The V gene lost 0 bases and the J gene lost 14 bases, with 14 bases spanning the gap. The CDR3 is 14 amino acids. The CDR3 DNA sequence: TGTGCCAGCAGTTACTCGACTGATGTTTCGGCCCTCCACTTT. It yields the protein CASSYSTDVSALHF.

This clone showed up just once. The chain uses TRBV30 and TRBJ2-5, with TRBD1 matching 11 bases. V shed 2 bases, J shed 3 bases, and the junction held 2 bases outside the gene matches. The CDR3 loop spans 14 amino acids. Germline CDR1 and CDR2: GTSNPN and SVGIG (reference sequence). CDR3 in DNA: TGTGCCTGGAGTACGGGACAGGGGGAAGAGACCCAGTACTTC. It specifies CAWSTGQGEETQYF.

The V gene is TRBV5-6, the J gene TRBJ2-1; 14 positions agree with TRBD2. The CDR3 loop spans 17 amino acids. Germline CDR1 and CDR2: SGHDT and YYEEEE. Trimming took 0 bases from V and 7 from J; bases not matched to a gene: 6. CDR3 sequence: CASSLETSGRARNEQFF. CDR3 nucleotide sequence: TGTGCCAGCAGCTTGGAGACTAGCGGGAGGGCTAGGAATGAGCAGTTCTTC.

The rearrangement joins TRBV10-3 to TRBJ2-3, with D perhaps assigned TRBD1 or TRBD2 (7 bases each). V lost 5 bases and J 1 base, leaving 13 bases between the germline ends. This CDR3 spans 15 amino acids. CDR1 is ENHRY, CDR2 SYGVKD, per germline. The DNA for the CDR3 is TGTGCCATCAGTCAGGGGGGGGACCGCACAGATACGCAGTATTTT. Its protein is CAISQGGDRTDTQYF.

The chain employs TRBV10-3 and TRBJ1-4; 10 bases agree with TRBD1. The CDR3 runs to 17 residues. Germline CDR1 is ENHRY and CDR2 is SYGVKD. The V segment lost 3 bases and the J segment 8 bases; nucleotides outside the gene matches: 12. DNA of the CDR3: TGTGCCATCAGTGATGGGACAGGGGAGGCTGGACCCGAAAAACTGTTTTTT. Amino acid sequence: CAISDGTGEAGPEKLFF.

This chain links TRBV21-1 with TRBJ1-2; the table's D call TRBD1 went unverified against the DNA. TRBV21-1 is recorded as a pseudogene. This CDR3 comprises 14 residues. This CDR3 reads CASSTLTGPPGYTF. CDR3 nucleotide sequence: TGTGCCAGCAGCACCCTTACAGGGCCCCCTGGCTACACCTTC.

The chain links TRBV7-8 to TRBJ2-7, with 9 nucleotides matching TRBD2. Germline V gene data show CDR1 as SGHVS and CDR2 as FQNEAQ. V dropped 10 bases and J dropped 1; count of bases not matched to a gene: 5. The CDR3 is 13 residues long. CDR3 in amino acids: CATGTSPSYEQYF. The CDR3 nucleotides read TGTGCCACCGGGACTAGCCCTTCCTACGAGCAGTACTTC.

The rearrangement joins TRBV7-9 to TRBJ2-7, with 7 bases fitting TRBD2. V dropped 0 bases and J dropped 2; count of bases not matched to a gene: 4. The CDR3 spans 15 residues. Germline V CDR1 and CDR2: SEHNR, FQNEAQ (reference sequence). The CDR3 region is CASSLAAGVAYEQYF. The CDR3 nucleotides read TGTGCCAGCAGCTTAGCGGCGGGAGTCGCCTACGAGCAGTACTTC.

The V gene is TRBV9, the J gene TRBJ2-7; 9 nucleotides agree with TRBD2. This CDR3 is built from 13 residues. The V and J ends lost 4 bases and 4 bases, in that order; junction bases with no gene match: 3. Germline lookup yields CDR1 SGDLS and CDR2 YYNGEE. Here the CDR3 reads CASSQGLAYEQYF. Written as DNA, the CDR3 is TGTGCCAGCAGCCAGGGACTAGCTTACGAGCAGTACTTC.